This T cell receptor beta chain was captured by sequencing in a study of T cell responses to AZD1222 COVID-19 vaccine. Germline loops: CDR1 MDHEN, CDR2 SYDVKM. This CDR3 contains 15 residues. The ends were cut back, 6 bases at V and 5 bases at J, with 18 bases in the middle. This table comes from immunoSEQ multiplex PCR, and its TCRdb copy is limited to in-frame clones, with some not included. Of fewer than 250,000 clones listed, roughly 92% are singletons. Sequenced here: peripheral blood, sampled on day 0 of AZD1222 vaccination. The chain combines TRBV28 with TRBJ2-3; a possible D gene is TRBD2 (7 bases). The sequence was obtained from an adult in good health. The CDR3 DNA reads TGTGCCAGCAGAGTCCGACGGGGGGCCGGAGATACGCAGTATTTT. This gives the protein CASRVRRGAGDTQYF.